Sequencing of this T cell receptor (beta chain) was carried out in a study of T cells after posttransplantation cyclophosphamide. Study-wide results and limits: Donor CD8+ memory clones often dominated recipient blood repertoires at later times. Blood and skin or GI T cell repertoires showed limited TRB overlap.

Treatment was busulfan-fludarabine conditioning, a marrow graft, and cyclophosphamide on days +3 and +4. Per the germline V gene, CDR1 is MDHEN and CDR2 is SYDVKM. Trimming shortened V by 3 bases and J by 8 bases, and 10 bases separated the two germline ends. The CDR3 has 13 residues. The method was immunoSEQ multiplex PCR; TCRdb's version includes in-frame clones alone and lacks a portion of them. This sample carries 3,100 or so clones, roughly 60% of them seen once, and the ten largest clones take about 15%. Only one count was recorded for this clone. Its antigen is still unknown. This TCR was sampled from a male patient between 55 and 70 years old who received an allogeneic stem cell transplant from a related donor and was CMV-positive. Some of the T cells might come from the graft donor. Sequenced material: PBMCs, taken 30 days after allogeneic stem cell transplant with posttransplant cyclophosphamide. V gene TRBV28 combines with J gene TRBJ2-2; no definite D call. The CDR3 region is CASSFYSRGELFF. CDR3 nucleotide sequence: TGTGCCAGCAGTTTCTACTCGCGTGGGGAGCTGTTTTTT.